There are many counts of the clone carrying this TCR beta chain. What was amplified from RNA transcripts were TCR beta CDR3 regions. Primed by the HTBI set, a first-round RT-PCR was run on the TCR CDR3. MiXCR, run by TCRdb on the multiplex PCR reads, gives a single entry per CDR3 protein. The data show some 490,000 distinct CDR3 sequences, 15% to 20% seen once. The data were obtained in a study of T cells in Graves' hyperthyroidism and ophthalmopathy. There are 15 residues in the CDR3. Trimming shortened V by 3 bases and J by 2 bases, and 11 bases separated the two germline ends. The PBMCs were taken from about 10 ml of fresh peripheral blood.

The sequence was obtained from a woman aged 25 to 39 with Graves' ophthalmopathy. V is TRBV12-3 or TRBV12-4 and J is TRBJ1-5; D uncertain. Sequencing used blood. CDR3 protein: CASSLQPGGNQPQHF. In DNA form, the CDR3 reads TGTGCCAGCAGTTTGCAACCGGGCGGCAATCAGCCCCAGCATTTT.